This entry lists 28 T cell receptor beta chains sequenced from one sample in a study of blood T cell repertoires in COVID-19. Some clones are missing from TCRdb's copy, which holds only in-frame ones; the method was immunoSEQ multiplex PCR. This repertoire shows about 97,000 clones, 80% to 90% found once; its top ten account for roughly 14%. The specimen was peripheral blood. The source of these receptors is a human donor in a cohort sampled during active COVID-19.

Only a few counts were recorded for this clone. The chain couples TRBV12-3 or TRBV12-4 to TRBJ2-7, with unresolved D. V was pared by 2 bases and J by 3 bases, with 5 bases between. The CDR3 covers 12 residues. The chain's CDR3 is CASSLTGYEQYF. For the CDR3, the DNA is TGTGCCAGCAGTTTAACCGGCTACGAGCAGTACTTC.

This clone turned up a few times. This chain uses TRBV10-3 with TRBJ1-2; D possibly corresponds to TRBD1 (5 bases). CDR3 size: 12 residues. The ends were cut back, 6 bases at V and 4 bases at J, with 9 bases in the middle. Germline CDR1 is ENHRY and CDR2 is SYGVKD. The CDR3 sequence is CAISTGSYGYTF. The CDR3 bases are TGTGCCATCAGCACAGGTTCCTATGGCTACACCTTC.

CDR3 sequence reads: CASSRLGLLDGYTF. The CDR3 DNA is TGTGCCAGTAGTCGGTTGGGGCTTTTGGATGGCTACACCTTC. This rearrangement joins TRBV19 to TRBJ1-2; perhaps TRBD1 as D (5 bases). The CDR3 extends over 14 amino acids. The germline CDR1 and CDR2 sequences are LNHDA and SQIVND (reference sequence). The V gene lost 5 bases and the J gene lost 6 bases, with 16 bases spanning the gap.

DNA for the CDR3: TGTGCCATCAGTGAGTCAGGGGGCCCTCGTGAAGCTTTCTTT. Translated: CAISESGGPREAFF. The chain recombines TRBV10-3 with TRBJ1-1; TRBD1 matches at 7 bases. Germline CDR1 ENHRY, CDR2 SYGVKD. This CDR3 has 14 amino acids. V lost 0 bases, J lost 7 bases, and 5 bases stayed unmatched.

Concerning this clone: Distinct nucleotide sequences in the sample also encode this CDR3. The chain combines TRBV7-9 with TRBJ1-4; D remains unclear. Trimming stripped 5 bases from V and 1 base from J, with 2 bases between. CDR1 is SEHNR, CDR2 FQNEAQ, per germline (reference sequence). The CDR3 loop spans 12 amino acids. The CDR3 DNA reads as TGTGCCAGCAGCCGAACTAATGAAAAACTGTTTTTT. Its protein product is CASSRTNEKLFF.

This chain uses TRBV3-1 (or the pseudogene TRBV3-2) with TRBJ2-3, with a possible D match to TRBD2 (6 bases). Germline V gene lookup returns CDR1 LGHDT and CDR2 YNNKEL (reference sequence). CDR3 length equals 16 residues. V shed 0 bases and J shed 4 bases, with 14 bases lying between them. The CDR3 DNA is TGTGCCAGCAGCCAAGAGCTGACTAGTAGGGCAGATACGCAGTATTTT. Its protein product is CASSQELTSRADTQYF.

The chain employs TRBV19 and TRBJ1-3, with D unclear. Germline assignment: CDR1 LNHDA and CDR2 SQIVND (reference sequence). This CDR3 is built from 15 residues. The germline V and J ends were trimmed by 3 bases and 3 bases, with 12 bases remaining between them. The CDR3, as DNA: TGTGCCAGTAGTATTTTGGGCACTGATGGAAACACCATATATTTT. Amino acids: CASSILGTDGNTIYF.

The V call is TRBV30, the J call TRBJ1-1; 10 bases fit TRBD1. The V and J ends lost 3 bases and 3 bases, in that order; junction bases with no gene match: 4. Looked up from germline, CDR1 is GTSNPN and CDR2 is SVGIG (reference sequence). The CDR3 is 14 amino acids. As DNA, the CDR3 is TGTGCCTGGAGAACCGGGACAGGGGACACTGAAGCTTTCTTT. Amino acids: CAWRTGTGDTEAFF.

This clone was recorded a few times. This chain uses TRBV28 with TRBJ1-5; no definite D call. The CDR3 runs 15 residues. Germline V gives CDR1 MDHEN, CDR2 SYDVKM. V dropped 6 bases and J dropped 1 base, with 13 bases sitting between them. The chain's CDR3 is CASRSMEFSNQPQHF. The CDR3 DNA reads as TGTGCCAGCAGATCCATGGAGTTCAGCAATCAGCCCCAGCATTTT.

The chain has TRBV24-1 and TRBJ1-1; D not certain. The CDR3 sequence is 12 residues long. CDR1 is KGHDR, CDR2 SFDVKD, per germline. The V and J ends lost 3 bases and 5 bases respectively, with 6 bases between them. The CDR3 DNA follows: TGTGCCACCAGTGATCCCGGGACTGAAGCTTTCTTT. Its translation is CATSDPGTEAFF.

CDR3 in DNA: TGCGCCAGCAGCCAGACAGCCAGTACATTTAATTCACCCCTCCACTTT. Encoded protein: CASSQTASTFNSPLHF. This chain joins TRBV4-3 and TRBJ1-6, with D possibly matching TRBD1 (5 bases). CDR3 length: 16 amino acids. V lost 3 bases and J lost 6, with 15 bases in between. Germline values: CDR1 LGHNA, CDR2 YSLEER.

Concerning this clone: Other DNA sequences in the sample encode the same CDR3. This chain connects TRBV7-9 to TRBJ1-2; 7 bases agree with TRBD1. CDR3 length: 14 amino acids. Germline CDR1 and CDR2: SEHNR and FQNEAQ (reference sequence). Trimming at V came to 3 bases and at J to 4 bases, leaving 5 bases not matched to a gene. The CDR3, as DNA: TGTGCCAGCAGCTTGTTGACAGGGTTCTATGGCTACACCTTC. This translates into CASSLLTGFYGYTF. Together with reference TRBV7-9 and TRBJ1-2, the CDR3 gives the full variable domain: DTGVSQNPRHKITKRGQNVTFRCDPISEHNRLYWYRQTLGQGPEFLTYFQNEAQLEKSRLLSDRFSAERPKGSFSTLEIQRTEQGDSAMYLCASSLLTGFYGYTFGSGTRLTVV.

The V call is TRBV11-2, the J call TRBJ2-5, with 11 bases that match TRBD2. The V and J ends lost 1 base and 2 bases, in that order; junction bases with no gene match: 9. Per the germline V gene, CDR1 is SGHAT and CDR2 is FQNNGV. CDR3 length equals 18 residues. The CDR3 DNA sequence: TGTGCCAGCAGCTTAGGGCTAGCGGGGGGCGATCAACAAGAGACCCAGTACTTC. This gives the protein CASSLGLAGGDQQETQYF. The full variable domain, with the rest looked up from reference TRBV11-2 and TRBJ2-5, is EAGVAQSPRYKIIEKRQSVAFWCNPISGHATLYWYQQILGQGPKLLIQFQNNGVVDDSQLPKDRFSAERLKGVDSTLKIQPAKLEDSAVYLCASSLGLAGGDQQETQYFGPGTRLLVL.

The chain uses TRBV29-1 and TRBJ1-5, with D perhaps matching TRBD1 (6 bases). CDR1 is SQVTM and CDR2 is ANQGSEA in the germline V gene. Trimming took 4 bases from V and 4 from J, leaving 11 bases between them. The CDR3 runs 13 residues. CDR3 sequence (DNA): TGCAGCGTTGCCCCAGGGGTTAATCAGCCCCAGCATTTT. The encoded protein is CSVAPGVNQPQHF.

The chain recombines TRBV5-1 with TRBJ2-2, with D maybe TRBD2 (5 bases). CDR1 is SGHRS, CDR2 YFSETQ, per germline. V lost 4 bases, J lost 3 bases, and 13 bases lay in between. CDR3 size: 15 residues. The CDR3 loop is CASSLHGKDTGELFF. CDR3 nucleotide sequence: TGCGCCAGCAGCCTACACGGGAAGGACACCGGGGAGCTGTTTTTT. Combining the CDR3 with reference TRBV5-1 and TRBJ2-2 gives the whole variable domain KAGVTQTPRYLIKTRGQQVTLSCSPISGHRSVSWYQQTPGQGLQFLFEYFSETQRNKGNFPGRFSGRQFSNSRSEMNVSTLELGDSALYLCASSLHGKDTGELFFGEGSRLTVL.

The chain couples TRBV19 to TRBJ2-7; perhaps TRBD2 as D (5 bases). This CDR3 is built from 14 residues. V lost 1 base and J 0 bases, leaving 7 bases between the germline ends. Per germline, CDR1 LNHDA and CDR2 SQIVND (reference sequence). CDR3 in amino acids: CASSIASGSYEQYF. The CDR3 DNA is TGTGCCAGTAGTATAGCCAGCGGCTCCTACGAGCAGTACTTC.

The chain employs TRBV18 and TRBJ1-1; D perhaps matches TRBD1 (5 bases). Germline values: CDR1 KGHSH, CDR2 LQKENI. The CDR3 consists of 13 residues. Trimming took off 8 bases at V and 1 base at J, with 11 bases between the two ends. CDR3: CASSMQGNTEAFF. In nucleotides, the CDR3 is TGTGCCAGCAGTATGCAGGGGAACACTGAAGCTTTCTTT.

The rearrangement joins TRBV5-8 to TRBJ2-5, with a possible D match to TRBD2 (6 bases). The germline V and J ends were trimmed by 0 bases and 5 bases, with 14 bases remaining between them. This CDR3 comprises 15 residues. Per the germline V gene, CDR1 is SGHTS and CDR2 is YDEGEE. This chain's CDR3 is CASSLGDFQPETQYF. The DNA for the CDR3 is TGTGCCAGCAGCTTGGGGGACTTCCAACCGGAGACCCAGTACTTC.

This clone was seen only a few times. The rearrangement links TRBV9 to TRBJ2-5; perhaps TRBD2 as D (6 bases). The V end was cut by 0 bases, the J end by 4 bases, with 13 bases between. From germline, CDR1 is SGDLS and CDR2 YYNGEE. The CDR3 extends over 15 amino acids. CDR3 sequence: CASSVGGGVLETQYF. As DNA, the CDR3 is TGTGCCAGCAGCGTAGGAGGAGGGGTGTTAGAGACCCAGTACTTC.

The genes are TRBV30 and TRBJ2-7; maybe TRBD2 (6 bases). V lost 0 bases to trimming and J lost 2 bases, with 14 bases between them. The CDR3 runs to 15 residues. CDR1 and CDR2 from the germline V gene are GTSNPN and SVGIG (reference sequence). The chain's CDR3 is CAWSVLGGATYEQYF. The CDR3 DNA follows: TGTGCCTGGAGTGTACTAGGAGGGGCAACCTACGAGCAGTACTTC.

The chain has TRBV11-2 and TRBJ1-6; possibly TRBD1 for D (6 bases). CDR1 and CDR2 from the germline V gene are SGHAT and FQNNGV. The ends were cut back, 7 bases at V and 4 bases at J, with 26 bases in the middle. The CDR3 spans 19 residues. CDR3 in amino acids: CASTPDAWGGRPYNSPLHF. The CDR3 nucleotides read TGTGCCAGCACCCCGGACGCGTGGGGGGGGCGCCCATATAATTCACCCCTCCACTTT.

J is TRBJ1-2 and V is TRBV3-1 (or the pseudogene TRBV3-2); 10 nucleotides agree with TRBD1. CDR1 and CDR2 from the germline V gene are LGHDT and YNNKEL (reference sequence). V dropped 4 bases and J dropped 2; count of bases not matched to a gene: 4. This CDR3 spans 15 amino acids. The CDR3 loop reads CASSLTGGLNYGYTF. In DNA, the CDR3 is TGTGCCAGCAGCCTGACAGGGGGCCTGAACTATGGCTACACCTTC.

For the CDR3, the DNA is TGTGCCAGCAGCTTAGGGCGGGACCCCTACAATGAGCAGTTCTTC. It translates to CASSLGRDPYNEQFF. This chain connects TRBV7-8 to TRBJ2-1, with a tentative D call TRBD2 (6 bases). CDR1 and CDR2 (germline): SGHVS, FQNEAQ. The CDR3 spans 15 residues. V lost 1 base and J lost 2, with 9 bases in between. Drawing the rest from reference TRBV7-8 and TRBJ2-1, the complete variable domain is GAGVSQSPRYKVAKRGQDVALRCDPISGHVSLFWYQQALGQGPEFLTYFQNEAQLDKSGLPSDRFFAERPEGSVSTLKIQRTQQEDSAVYLCASSLGRDPYNEQFFGPGTRLTVL.

The chain uses TRBV4-3 and TRBJ1-1; 9 bases align to TRBD1. V shed 1 base, J shed 0 bases, and the junction held 9 bases outside the gene matches. Germline values: CDR1 LGHNA, CDR2 YSLEER. This CDR3 has 18 amino acids. Here the CDR3 DNA reads TGCGCCAGCAGCCAAGGTGGACAGGGGCACTTTTTGAACACTGAAGCTTTCTTT. Translation gives CASSQGGQGHFLNTEAFF.

The rearrangement uses TRBV7-9 and TRBJ1-1; possibly TRBD1 for D (5 bases). This CDR3 contains 15 residues. Germline V gene sequence: CDR1 SEHNR, CDR2 FQNEAQ (reference sequence). Deletions cut 4 bases from V and 0 bases from J, with 12 bases between. The CDR3, as DNA: TGTGCCAGCAGCTCCGCGACAGACATGAACACTGAAGCTTTCTTT. Its translation: CASSSATDMNTEAFF.

This clone was recorded a few times. This rearrangement joins TRBV5-1 to TRBJ2-3; 8 bases map to TRBD2. Per the germline V gene, CDR1 is SGHRS and CDR2 is YFSETQ. The CDR3 covers 18 residues. After removal of 1 base from V and 0 bases from J, the junction contained 10 bases not matched to a gene. CDR3 residues: CASSLRRGGLSSTDTQYF. The CDR3 DNA reads TGCGCCAGCAGCTTGAGGCGCGGGGGGCTCTCTAGCACAGATACGCAGTATTTT.

The chain is built from TRBV6-2 or TRBV6-3 and TRBJ1-1; D remains unclear. The germline gives CDR1 MNHEY, CDR2 SVGEGT. The V end lost 5 bases, the J end lost 1 base, and 8 bases lay between the germline ends. This CDR3 contains 13 residues. CDR3 in DNA: TGTGCCAGCAGTGTGGCATGGAACACTGAAGCTTTCTTT. It codes for CASSVAWNTEAFF.

The V and J genes are TRBV6-1 and TRBJ1-1; 7 nucleotides align to TRBD1. The CDR3 consists of 15 residues. CDR1 and CDR2 from the germline V gene are MNHNS and SASEGT. V shed 2 bases and J 5 bases; nucleotides not matched to a gene: 8. The CDR3 region is CASSERFDRDTEAFF. Here the CDR3 DNA reads TGTGCCAGCAGTGAAAGGTTCGACAGGGATACTGAAGCTTTCTTT.